This T cell receptor beta chain stems from a study of T cells after yellow fever vaccination. Overall study findings and caveats: Peaking on day 5 versus 15, the secondary response was faster but weaker.

This clonotype was detected a few times. The antigen is undetermined. The CDR3 has 16 residues. Looked up from germline, CDR1 is SNHLY and CDR2 is FYNNEI. V was clipped by 2 bases and J by 6 bases; unmatched bases: 10. TCRdb used MiXCR to reprocess the 5' RACE reads, holding one entry per CDR3 protein. In the table there are 610,000 or so distinct CDR3 sequences, 9% to 15% of which are singletons. The sequencing used PBMCs, collected on the day of the yellow fever booster vaccination. This chain links TRBV2 with TRBJ2-1, with TRBD1 matching over 7 bases. This TCR came from a man between 25 and 39 years old who received the YFV17D yellow fever vaccine. CDR3 residues: CASSERGPLTLNEQFF. Here the CDR3 DNA reads TGTGCCAGCAGTGAAAGGGGGCCTTTAACCCTCAATGAGCAGTTCTTC.